Presented here are 4 T cell receptor beta chains from one specimen sequenced in a study of regulatory T cells in long-lasting Graves disease (dated by TCRdb to the early 2020s). Libraries came from multiplex PCR. For sequencing, an Illumina HiSeq 4000 was employed. CDR3 regions were amplified by Arm-PCR with iRepertoire HTBI primers to construct TCR beta libraries. TCRdb trimmed public reads at Q25 via fastp, called clones via MiXCR and kept in-frame beta chains. Merged by CDR3 protein, the rows form single entries marked with the most common genes and DNA. This sample holds fewer than 350,000 distinct CDR3 sequences; 15% to 20% were observed only once. Of the sample, more than 35% is held by the ten largest clones. Explained via the paper, the time point label denotes: newly diagnosed GD, antithyroid drugs for less than 3 months. RNA was extracted from PBMCs in TRIzol for both TCR sequencing and RNA sequencing.

Sample: peripheral blood mononuclear cells (PBMCs), taken at new diagnosis, from a patient treated with antithyroid drugs. Receptors originate from a female donor with Graves disease.

This clonotype showed up many times. The chain combines TRBV12-3 or TRBV12-4 with TRBJ1-1, with D perhaps matching TRBD1 (6 bases). The CDR3 runs to 17 residues. Between the trimmed V and J ends, which lost 1 base and 4 bases, there was a span of 19 bases. CDR3 in DNA: TGTGCCAGCAGTTTAGGTGGATTAGGGGGTGTGGGCACTGAAGCTTTCTTT. Encoded protein: CASSLGGLGGVGTEAFF.

With regard to this clonotype: A far larger clone lies a single base away; this is likely a read error. The chain links TRBV2 to TRBJ2-1; the match to TRBD2 covers 14 bases. The CDR3 length is 19 residues. CDR1 and CDR2 (germline): SNHLY, FYNNEI. In nucleotides, the CDR3 is TGTGCCAGCAGAACCAGCCTCGGACTAGCGGGAGGACAGGACAATGAGCAGCTCTTC. Protein sequence: CASRTSLGLAGGQDNEQLF.

The J gene is TRBJ2-5, the V gene TRBV2; TRBD2 matches 8 bases. V was pared by 6 bases and J by 3 bases, with 9 bases of the junction left unmatched. The germline V gene has CDR1 SNHLY and CDR2 FYNNEI. This CDR3 is built from 15 residues. As DNA, the CDR3 is TGTGCCAGCAGCGGGGGGGAGAGGCTAAAAGAGACCCAGTACTTC. Its translation: CASSGGERLKETQYF. Supplemented by reference TRBV2 and TRBJ2-5, the full variable domain reads EPEVTQTPSHQVTQMGQEVILRCVPISNHLYFYWYRQILGQKVEFLVSFYNNEISEKSEIFDDQFSVERPDGSNFTLKIRSTKLEDSAMYFCASSGGERLKETQYFGPGTRLLVL.

At least ten counts were recorded for this clonotype. V and J are TRBV10-3 and TRBJ2-3, with TRBD2 matching 10 bases. There are 16 residues in the CDR3. Trimming cost V 2 bases and J 7 bases; bases outside gene matches: 9. Germline CDR1 ENHRY, CDR2 SYGVKD. The CDR3 loop reads CAISEPPAGGPNTQYF. The CDR3 DNA reads as TGTGCCATCAGTGAGCCCCCAGCGGGAGGGCCGAATACGCAGTATTTT.